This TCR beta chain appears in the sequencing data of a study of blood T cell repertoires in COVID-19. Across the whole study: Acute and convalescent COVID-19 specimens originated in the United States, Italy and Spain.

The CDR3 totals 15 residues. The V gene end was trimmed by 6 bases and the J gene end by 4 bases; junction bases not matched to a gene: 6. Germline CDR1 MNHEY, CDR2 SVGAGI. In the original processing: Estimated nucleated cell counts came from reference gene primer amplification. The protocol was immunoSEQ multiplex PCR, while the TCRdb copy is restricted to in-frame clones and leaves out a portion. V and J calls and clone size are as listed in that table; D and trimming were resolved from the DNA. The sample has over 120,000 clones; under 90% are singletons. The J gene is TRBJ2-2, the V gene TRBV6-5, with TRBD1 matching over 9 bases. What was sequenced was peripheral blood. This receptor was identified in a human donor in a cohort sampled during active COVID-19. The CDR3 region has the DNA TGTGCCAGCAGCGGACAGGGGTTCGGCACCGGGGAGCTGTTTTTT. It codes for CASSGQGFGTGELFF.